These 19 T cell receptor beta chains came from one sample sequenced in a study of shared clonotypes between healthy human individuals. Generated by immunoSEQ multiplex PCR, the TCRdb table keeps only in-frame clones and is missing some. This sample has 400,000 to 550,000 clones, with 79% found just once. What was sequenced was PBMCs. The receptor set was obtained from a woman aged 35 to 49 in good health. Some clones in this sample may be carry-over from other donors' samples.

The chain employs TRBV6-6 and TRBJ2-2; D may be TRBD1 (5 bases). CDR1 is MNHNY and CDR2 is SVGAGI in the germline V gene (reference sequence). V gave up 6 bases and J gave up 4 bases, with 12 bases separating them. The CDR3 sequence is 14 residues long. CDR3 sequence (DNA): TGTGCCAGCAGCCAGCAGGGTGGCACCGGGGAGCTGTTTTTT. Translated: CASSQQGGTGELFF.

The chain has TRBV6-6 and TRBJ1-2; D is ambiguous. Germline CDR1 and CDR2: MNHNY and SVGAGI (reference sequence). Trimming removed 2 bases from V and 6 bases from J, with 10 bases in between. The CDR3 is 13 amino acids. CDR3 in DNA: TGTGCCAGCAGTTACAAGGAAGGGAATGGCTACACCTTC. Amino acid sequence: CASSYKEGNGYTF.

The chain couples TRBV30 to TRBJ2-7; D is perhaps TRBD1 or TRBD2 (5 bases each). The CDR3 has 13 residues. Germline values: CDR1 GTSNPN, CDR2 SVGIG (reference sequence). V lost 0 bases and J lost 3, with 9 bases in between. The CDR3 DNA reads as TGTGCCTGGAGTGTACGAGGGGACTACGAGCAGTACTTC. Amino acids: CAWSVRGDYEQYF.

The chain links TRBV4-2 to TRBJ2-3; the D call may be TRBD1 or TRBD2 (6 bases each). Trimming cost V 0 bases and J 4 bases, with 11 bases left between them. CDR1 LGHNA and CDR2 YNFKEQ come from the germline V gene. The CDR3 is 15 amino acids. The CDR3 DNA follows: TGTGCCAGCAGCCAAGAGGCCGGGGGCGCAGATACGCAGTATTTT. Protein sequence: CASSQEAGGADTQYF.

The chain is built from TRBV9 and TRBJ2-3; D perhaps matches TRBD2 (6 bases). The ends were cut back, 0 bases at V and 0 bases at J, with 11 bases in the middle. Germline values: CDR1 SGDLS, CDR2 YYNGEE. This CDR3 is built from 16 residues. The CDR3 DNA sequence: TGTGCCAGCAGCGTAGATAGCGGCTCTAGCACAGATACGCAGTATTTT. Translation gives CASSVDSGSSTDTQYF.

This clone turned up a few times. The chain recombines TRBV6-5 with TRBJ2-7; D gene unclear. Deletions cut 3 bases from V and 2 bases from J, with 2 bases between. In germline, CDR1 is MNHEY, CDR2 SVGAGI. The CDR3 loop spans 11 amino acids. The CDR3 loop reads CASSYTYEQYF. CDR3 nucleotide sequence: TGTGCCAGCAGTTATACCTACGAGCAGTACTTC.

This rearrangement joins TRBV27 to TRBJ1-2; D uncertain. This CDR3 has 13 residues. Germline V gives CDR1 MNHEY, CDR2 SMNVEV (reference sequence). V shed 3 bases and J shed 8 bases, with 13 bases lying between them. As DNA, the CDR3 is TGTGCCAGCAGTTTCGGGCCGTCGGTCGGCTACACCTTC. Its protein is CASSFGPSVGYTF.

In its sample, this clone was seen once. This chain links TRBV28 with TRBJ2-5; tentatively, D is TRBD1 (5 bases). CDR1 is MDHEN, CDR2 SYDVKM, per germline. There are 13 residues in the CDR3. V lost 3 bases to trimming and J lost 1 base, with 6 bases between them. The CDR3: CASSLTAQETQYF. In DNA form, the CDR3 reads TGTGCCAGCAGTTTGACAGCCCAAGAGACCCAGTACTTC. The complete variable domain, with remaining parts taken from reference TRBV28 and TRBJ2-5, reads DVKVTQSSRYLVKRTGEKVFLECVQDMDHENMFWYRQDPGLGLRLIYFSYDVKMKEKGDIPEGYSVSREKKERFSLILESASTNQTSMYLCASSLTAQETQYFGPGTRLLVL.

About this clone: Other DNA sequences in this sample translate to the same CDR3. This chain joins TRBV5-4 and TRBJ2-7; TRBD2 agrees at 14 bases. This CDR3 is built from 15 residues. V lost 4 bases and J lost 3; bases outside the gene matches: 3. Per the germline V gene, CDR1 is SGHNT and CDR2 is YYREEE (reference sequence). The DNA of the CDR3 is TGTGCCAGCAGCACCGGGACTAGCGGGAGCTACGAGCAGTACTTC. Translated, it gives CASSTGTSGSYEQYF. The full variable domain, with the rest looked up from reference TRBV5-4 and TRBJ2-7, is ETGVTQSPTHLIKTRGQQVTLRCSSQSGHNTVSWYQQALGQGPQFIFQYYREEENGRGNFPPRFSGLQFPNYSSELNVNALELDDSALYLCASSTGTSGSYEQYFGPGTRLTVT.

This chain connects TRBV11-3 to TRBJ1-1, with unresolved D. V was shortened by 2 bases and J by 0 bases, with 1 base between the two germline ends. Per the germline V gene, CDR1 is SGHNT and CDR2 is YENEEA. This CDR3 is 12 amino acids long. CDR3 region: CASSLMNTEAFF. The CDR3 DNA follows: TGTGCCAGCAGCTTAATGAACACTGAAGCTTTCTTT.

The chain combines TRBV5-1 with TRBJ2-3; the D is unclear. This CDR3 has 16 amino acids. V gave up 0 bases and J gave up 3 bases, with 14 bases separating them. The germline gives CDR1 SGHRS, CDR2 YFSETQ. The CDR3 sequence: CASSLGGPPGTDTQYF. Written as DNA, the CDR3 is TGCGCCAGCAGCTTGGGAGGCCCGCCTGGGACAGATACGCAGTATTTT. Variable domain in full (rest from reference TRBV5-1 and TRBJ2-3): KAGVTQTPRYLIKTRGQQVTLSCSPISGHRSVSWYQQTPGQGLQFLFEYFSETQRNKGNFPGRFSGRQFSNSRSEMNVSTLELGDSALYLCASSLGGPPGTDTQYFGPGTRLTVL.

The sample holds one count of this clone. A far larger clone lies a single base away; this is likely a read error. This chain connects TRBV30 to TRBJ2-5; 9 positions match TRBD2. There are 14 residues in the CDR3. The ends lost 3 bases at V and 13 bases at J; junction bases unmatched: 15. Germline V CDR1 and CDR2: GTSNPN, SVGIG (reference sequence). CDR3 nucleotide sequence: TGTGCCTGGAGGCCCTGGCGGGAGGGCCGCGAGCGGTACTTC. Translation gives CAWRPWREGRERYF.

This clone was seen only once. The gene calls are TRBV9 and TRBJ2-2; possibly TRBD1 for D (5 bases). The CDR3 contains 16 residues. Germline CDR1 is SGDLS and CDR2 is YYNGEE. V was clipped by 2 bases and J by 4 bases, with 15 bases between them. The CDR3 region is CASSVGAIAATGELFF. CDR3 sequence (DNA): TGTGCCAGCAGCGTTGGGGCTATCGCAGCCACCGGGGAGCTGTTTTTT. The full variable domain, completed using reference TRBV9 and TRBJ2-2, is DSGVTQTPKHLITATGQRVTLRCSPRSGDLSVYWYQQSLDQGLQFLIQYYNGEERAKGNILERFSAQQFPDLHSELNLSSLELGDSALYFCASSVGAIAATGELFFGEGSRLTVL.

The CDR3 region has the DNA TGTGCCAGTAGTACCCCGGGTTTAAACTACGAGCAGTACTTC. It specifies CASSTPGLNYEQYF. The gene calls are TRBV19 and TRBJ2-7, with unresolved D. This CDR3 has 14 amino acids. V was trimmed by 4 bases and J by 3 bases, leaving 13 bases between them. Germline V gene lookup returns CDR1 LNHDA and CDR2 SQIVND (reference sequence).

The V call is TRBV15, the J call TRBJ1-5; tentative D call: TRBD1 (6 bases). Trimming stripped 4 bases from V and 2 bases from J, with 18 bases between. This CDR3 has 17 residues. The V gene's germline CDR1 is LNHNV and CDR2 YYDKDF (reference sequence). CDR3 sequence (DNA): TGTGCCACCAGCACTTACAGGGTGGGTCGTGGCAATCAGCCCCAGCATTTT. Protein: CATSTYRVGRGNQPQHF. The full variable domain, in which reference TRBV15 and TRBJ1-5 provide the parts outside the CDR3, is DAMVIQNPRYQVTQFGKPVTLSCSQTLNHNVMYWYQQKSSQAPKLLFHYYDKDFNNEADTPDNFQSRRPNTSFCFLDIRSPGLGDTAMYLCATSTYRVGRGNQPQHFGDGTRLSIL.

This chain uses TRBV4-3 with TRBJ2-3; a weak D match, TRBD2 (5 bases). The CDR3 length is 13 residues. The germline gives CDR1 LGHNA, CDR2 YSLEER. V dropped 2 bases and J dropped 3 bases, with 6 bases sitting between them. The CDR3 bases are TGCGCCAGCAGCCAATTAGCGACAGATACGCAGTATTTT. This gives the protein CASSQLATDTQYF.

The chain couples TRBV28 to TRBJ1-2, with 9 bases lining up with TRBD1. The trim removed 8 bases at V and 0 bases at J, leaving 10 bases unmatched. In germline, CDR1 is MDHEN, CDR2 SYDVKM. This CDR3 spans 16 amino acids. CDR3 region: CASLSGTGGANYGYTF. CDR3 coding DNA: TGTGCCAGCCTCTCCGGAACAGGGGGCGCTAACTATGGCTACACCTTC.

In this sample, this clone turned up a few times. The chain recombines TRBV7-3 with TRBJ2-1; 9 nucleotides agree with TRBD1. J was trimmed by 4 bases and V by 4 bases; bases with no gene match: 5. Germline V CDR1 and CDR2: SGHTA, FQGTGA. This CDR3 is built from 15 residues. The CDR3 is CASSSDRGLYNEQFF. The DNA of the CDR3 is TGTGCCAGCAGCTCCGACAGGGGGTTATACAATGAGCAGTTCTTC. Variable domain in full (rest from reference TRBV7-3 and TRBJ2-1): GAGVSQTPSNKVTEKGKYVELRCDPISGHTALYWYRQSLGQGPEFLIYFQGTGAADDSGLPNDRFFAVRPEGSVSTLKIQRTERGDSAVYLCASSSDRGLYNEQFFGPGTRLTVL.

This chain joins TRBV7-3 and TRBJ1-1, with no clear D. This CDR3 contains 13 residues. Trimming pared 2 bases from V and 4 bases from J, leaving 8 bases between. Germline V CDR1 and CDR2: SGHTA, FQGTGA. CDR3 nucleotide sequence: TGTGCCAGCAGCTTATCGGAGGGCACTGAAGCTTTCTTT. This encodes CASSLSEGTEAFF. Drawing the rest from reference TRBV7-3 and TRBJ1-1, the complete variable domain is GAGVSQTPSNKVTEKGKYVELRCDPISGHTALYWYRQSLGQGPEFLIYFQGTGAADDSGLPNDRFFAVRPEGSVSTLKIQRTERGDSAVYLCASSLSEGTEAFFGQGTRLTVV.